A selection of T cell receptor beta chains follows, all from one sample in a study of cytomegalovirus exposure and HLA in healthy donors. Data came from immunoSEQ multiplex PCR; TCRdb stores just in-frame clones and leaves some out. Among a few hundred thousand clones listed, 65% to 85% were seen once. Sequenced input: PBMCs. Receptor source: a man aged 30 to 39 in good health and CMV-seronegative. CDR3s include the opening cysteine and the closing phenylalanine or tryptophan. D genes are given only for firm matches. The size field is filled for only some rows; it gives once, few, many or a size class.

J	V	D	size	DNA	CDR3
TRBJ1-6	TRBV25-1	TRBD1	.	TGTGCCAGCAAGAGAGGGACAGGGAATTCACCCCTCCACTTT	CASKRGTGNSPLHF
TRBJ1-1	TRBV6-8	.	few	TGTGCCAGCAGTTTTTCGGGGGTTATCCAGAGGGACGGAACTGAAGCTTTCTTT	CASSFSGVIQRDGTEAFF
TRBJ2-5	TRBV18	.	.	TGTGCCAGCTCACCAAGCTTGGTCGGGGAAGGAGAGACCCAGTACTTC	CASSPSLVGEGETQYF
TRBJ2-3	TRBV5-1	TRBD1	.	TGCGCCAGCAGCTGGACAGGGGCTCCGAGCACAGATACGCAGTATTTT	CASSWTGAPSTDTQYF
TRBJ2-7	TRBV27	TRBD1	few	TGTGCCAGCAGTTTCCTTGGGACAGACTACGAGCAGTACTTC	CASSFLGTDYEQYF
TRBJ2-5	TRBV5-5	.	.	TGTGCCAGCAGCTGGGGGCAGGACCAAGAGACCCAGTACTTC	CASSWGQDQETQYF
TRBJ2-7	TRBV7-8	TRBD1	.	TGTGCCAGCAGCTCACCACAGGGGATTACCTACGAGCAGTACTTC	CASSSPQGITYEQYF
TRBJ1-1	TRBV4-1	.	.	TGCGCCAGCAGCCTCTCCGGGAGTTCAAGTGGGGTCACTGAAGCTTTCTTT	CASSLSGSSSGVTEAFF
TRBJ2-7	TRBV7-2	.	once	TGTGCCAGCCCCGGGGGGCCGACTTCCTACGAGCAGTACTTC	CASPGGPTSYEQYF
TRBJ1-6	TRBV5-1	.	.	TGCGCCAGCAGCTTGGTAGACGGGAATTCACCCCTCCACTTT	CASSLVDGNSPLHF
TRBJ2-5	TRBV29-1	.	.	TGCAGCGTTGAAGATGGCCAGTTAGAGACCCAGTACTTC	CSVEDGQLETQYF
TRBJ1-2	TRBV12-5	.	.	TGTGCTAGTGGTCCAGGGAGGGGCTATGGCTACACCTTC	CASGPGRGYGYTF
TRBJ2-5	TRBV5-8	.	.	TGTGCCAGCAACCGGGACTTCCAAGAGACCCAGTACTTC	CASNRDFQETQYF
TRBJ2-7	TRBV4-1	.	.	TGCGCCAGCAGCCATGGTCAGGACTCATACGAGCAGTACTTC	CASSHGQDSYEQYF
TRBJ1-2	TRBV6-5	TRBD1	.	TGTGCCAGCAGATCCGGGACAGAATATGGCTACACCTTC	CASRSGTEYGYTF
TRBJ1-2	TRBV5-4	TRBD1	.	TGTGCCAGCAGCTTGAGGGACAGGGTACGGGGCTACACCTTC	CASSLRDRVRGYTF
TRBJ2-3	TRBV5-1	.	.	TGCGCCAGCAGCTTGGAAGTGGGGGGGGCCCGCACAGATACGCAGTATTTT	CASSLEVGGARTDTQYF
TRBJ2-1	TRBV7-2	.	.	TGTGCCAGCAGCTTAGGAGTGTGGGGCGACAATGAGCAGTTCTTC	CASSLGVWGDNEQFF
TRBJ1-2	TRBV19	TRBD1	.	TGTGCCAGTAGAACCGGGACAGGGACGGGCTACACCTTC	CASRTGTGTGYTF
TRBJ2-1	TRBV21-1	.	.	TGTGCCAGCAGGCTAGCGGGGACCAATGAGCAGTTCTTC	CASRLAGTNEQFF
TRBJ2-3	TRBV5-1	TRBD2	.	TGCGCCAGCAGCCTAACTAGCGGGGGTACAGATACGCAGTATTTT	CASSLTSGGTDTQYF
TRBJ2-3	TRBV19	TRBD2	.	TGTGCCAGTAGTCTAGGACTAGTAGATACGCAGTATTTT	CASSLGLVDTQYF
TRBJ2-1	TRBV2	.	.	TGTGCCAGCAGTGACAGCAATGAGCAGTTCTTC	CASSDSNEQFF
TRBJ1-5	TRBV6-5	.	.	TGTGCCAGCAGTCGACAGGTCAATCAGCCCCAGCATTTT	CASSRQVNQPQHF
TRBJ2-1	TRBV7-8	TRBD2	few	TGTGCCAGCAGCTTCCTCTCTAGCGGGGGGGTTATGGAGCAGTTCTTC	CASSFLSSGGVMEQFF
TRBJ2-3	TRBV6-1	TRBD2	.	TGTGCCAGCAGTGAAACCCTCCAGCGGGGGGGCACAGATACGCAGTATTTT	CASSETLQRGGTDTQYF
TRBJ2-1	TRBV14	.	.	TGTGCCAGCAGCCTTGGGACAGAGCAGTTCTTC	CASSLGTEQFF
TRBJ2-3	TRBV29-1	.	few	TGCAGCGTTTCAACGGGGGTGGGGGGCACAGATACGCAGTATTTT	CSVSTGVGGTDTQYF
TRBJ1-1	TRBV25-1	.	.	TGTGCCAGCAGAACGGGTTGGGGCGTGGACACTGAAGCTTTCTTT	CASRTGWGVDTEAFF
TRBJ2-7	TRBV7-2	TRBD1	.	TGTGCCAGCAGCTTCTCCCAGGGGGTGCCCTACGAGCAGTACTTC	CASSFSQGVPYEQYF
TRBJ2-3	TRBV6-1	.	.	TGTGCCAGCAGTGAAGCGGGCTACCGCACAGATACGCAGTATTTT	CASSEAGYRTDTQYF
TRBJ1-3	TRBV7-2	.	.	TGTGCCAGCAGCTTAGTACGGGGGGCGAATATTGGAAACACCATATATTTT	CASSLVRGANIGNTIYF
TRBJ2-5	TRBV10-1	.	.	TGCGCCAGCAGTTTCAGGGCCCACCAAGAGACCCAGTACTTC	CASSFRAHQETQYF
TRBJ1-4	TRBV5-1	.	.	TGCGCCAGCACCGCCTCAGGCGAAAAACTGTTTTTT	CASTASGEKLFF
TRBJ2-7	TRBV7-9	.	.	TGTGCCAGCAGCTTAGGCAGGGGTGAGAACGAGCAGTACTTC	CASSLGRGENEQYF
TRBJ1-6	TRBV19	.	.	TGTGCCAGTAGCATCAGGGGTGGGAATTCACCCCTCCACTTT	CASSIRGGNSPLHF
TRBJ2-7	TRBV6-5	TRBD1	.	TGTGCCAGCAGTTACTCCCGGACAGGTTACGAGCAGTACTTC	CASSYSRTGYEQYF
TRBJ2-7	TRBV5-8	TRBD1	.	TGTGCCAGCAGCCCCTTTACAGGGGTCCTCTCCTACGAGCAGTACTTC	CASSPFTGVLSYEQYF
TRBJ1-3	TRBV15	TRBD1	.	TGTGCCACCAGCAGAGATTCTAGAAGGGACAGGGCCTCTGGAAACACCATATATTTT	CATSRDSRRDRASGNTIYF
TRBJ2-7	TRBV6-1	TRBD1	.	TGTGCCAGCAGTGAAACGGGACAGGGGGTATCATTATCCTACGAGCAGTACTTC	CASSETGQGVSLSYEQYF
TRBJ2-4	TRBV7-9	TRBD1	.	TGTGCCAGCAGCCAGGGGGCACAAAACATTCAGTACTTC	CASSQGAQNIQYF
TRBJ1-1	TRBV19	.	.	TGTGCCAGTAGTATCGGTGGCAGCGGCGCTGAAGCTTTCTTT	CASSIGGSGAEAFF
TRBJ2-3	TRBV7-6	.	once	TGTGCCAGCAGCAGTCTAGCATTTCCGTCGGGAGGCACAGATACGCAGTATTTT	CASSSLAFPSGGTDTQYF
TRBJ1-5	TRBV5-1	.	.	TGCGCCAGCAGCTTGGGAGGCCGGGAAGTTCAGCCCCAGCATTTT	CASSLGGREVQPQHF